This TCR beta chain was observed in a study of blood T cell repertoires in COVID-19. Some clones are missing from TCRdb's copy, which holds only in-frame ones; the method was immunoSEQ multiplex PCR. The sample holds more than 300,000 clones, roughly nine tenths seen once. J was trimmed by 4 bases and V by 3 bases; bases with no gene match: 2. This CDR3 contains 13 residues. Germline V gene data show CDR1 as SEHNR and CDR2 as FQNEAQ (reference sequence). The sample taken for sequencing was PBMCs or T cells enriched from blood (not recorded which). The V gene is TRBV7-9, the J gene TRBJ2-7, with 8 bases identical to TRBD1. The clonotype was recovered from a woman in her thirties or forties who had been exposed to COVID-19. The CDR3 loop reads CASSFRQGYEQYF. CDR3 bases: TGTGCCAGCAGCTTCAGACAGGGGTACGAGCAGTACTTC.